This entry concerns a single T cell receptor (beta chain). The sample holds a few counts of this clonotype. It has no known antigen specificity. Within one base of it there is no much larger clone, and no base qualities were kept. All donors were healthy Caucasians. The twin cohort consisted of three pairs of female monozygotic twins, all aged roughly 18 to 30 years. Positive isolation kits from Invitrogen were used to isolate CD4+ and CD8+ T cell populations. The data belong to a study of identical twins (dated by TCRdb to the mid-2010s). Regarding the research as a whole: To test whether fetal clonotypes persist, the study used deep sequencing on TCR alpha and beta repertoires from monozygotic twins, unrelated adults of various ages, and cord blood. Replicate twin experiments were performed at different times using different library preparation protocols to rule out contamination.

Library preparation employed 5' RACE. Instrument on record: Illumina HiSeq 2000. Template switching added a universal primer binding site, and the final cDNA carried a unique molecular identifier that allowed TCR cDNA molecules to be counted accurately. First-strand cDNA for TCR alpha and beta chains was synthesized from specific primers in the conserved constant-segment region. To control for contamination, each cDNA library was double barcoded with a SMART-Mk sample barcode plus Illumina barcodes. TruSeq adapter sequences along with Illumina sample barcodes were introduced in two successive PCR steps. The Illumina HiSeq platform was used with custom primers to sequence TCR alpha and beta cDNA libraries. In the authors' own workflow: Unique molecular identifiers were extracted from raw reads with MiGEC, and CDR3 positions were determined with MiXCR. Recombination models were inferred per individual with the repgenHMM and IGoR tools using an EM algorithm. The analysis of shared clonotypes was done with the tcR package in R, with sharing normalized by the product of cloneset sizes. To study raw recombination free of thymic and clonal selection effects, out-of-frame nonproductive sequences were analyzed. In-frame beta chains were kept once TCRdb had trimmed the public reads at Q25 with fastp and called clones with MiXCR. Each CDR3 protein gets just one entry, which takes the most common genes and DNA from the rows behind it. These V and J calls derive from TCRdb rather than the authors' analysis. The sample includes 450,000 or so distinct CDR3 sequences, with 13% to 15% observed a single time. The leading ten clones occupy about 0.52% of the sample.

General study outcomes and caveats: Recombination models systematically underestimated out-of-frame TCR alpha sharing in monozygotic twins but agreed with sharing between unrelated individuals. A weaker excess of twin sharing was found in beta out-of-frame sequences because the signal-to-noise ratio was lowered by fewer shared sequences. Compared with coincidental sharing between unrelated individuals, out-of-frame TCR alpha sequences shared between twins showed an excess of sequences with low generation probability. Fewer insertions were carried by abundant cord blood beta clonotypes; a weaker similar trend was observed in young adult naive repertoires, while no such trend was observed in memory repertoires. Because the same donors could not be followed over many years, conclusions were based on cross-sectional statistical analysis. Invariant T cells such as MAIT and iNKT could partly confound zero-insertion analyses, though diverse VJ usage argued against this for most clonotypes.

For CDR1 and CDR2, the germline V gene lists SGHAT and FQNNGV. The germline V end is reduced by 6 bases and the J end by 0 bases; junction bases left unmatched: 6. The CDR3 holds 15 amino acids from the cysteine to the phenylalanine. The read is trimmed to its CDR3 DNA, 45 bases read in frame from base 1. In addition, the sample was reused for a study of yellow fever vaccine responses in identical twins. As the second publication notes: The authors reported that the T cell response to vaccination in identical twins appeared partly convergent and partly personalized. In identical twins, the study followed T cell clones that responded to the vaccine with precision.

This clonotype was obtained from a woman under 30 in good health. The sequence is built from TRBV11-2 and TRBJ2-3; 7 middle bases align to TRBD2. Sequencing was done on a sample of CD4+ T cells sorted from blood. The base sequence is TGTGCCAGCAGTTTAATGCGGGGGAGCACAGATACGCAGTATTTT. This translates into CASSLMRGSTDTQYF.